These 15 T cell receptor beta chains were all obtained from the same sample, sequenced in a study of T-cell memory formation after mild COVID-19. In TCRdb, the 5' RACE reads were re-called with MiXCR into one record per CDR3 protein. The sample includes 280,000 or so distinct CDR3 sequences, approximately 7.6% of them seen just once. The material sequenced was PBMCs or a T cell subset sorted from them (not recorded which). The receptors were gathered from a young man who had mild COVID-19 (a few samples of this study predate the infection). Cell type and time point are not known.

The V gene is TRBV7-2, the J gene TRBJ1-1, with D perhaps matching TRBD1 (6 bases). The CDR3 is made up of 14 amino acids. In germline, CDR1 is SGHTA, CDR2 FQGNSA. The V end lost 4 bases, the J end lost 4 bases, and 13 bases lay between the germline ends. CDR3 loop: CASSSSRQATEAFF. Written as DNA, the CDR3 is TGTGCCAGCAGCTCCTCTCGACAGGCCACTGAAGCTTTCTTT. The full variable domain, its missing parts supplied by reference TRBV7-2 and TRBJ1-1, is GAGVSQSPSNKVTEKGKDVELRCDPISGHTALYWYRQSLGQGLEFLIYFQGNSAPDKSGLPSDRFSAERTGGSVSTLTIQRTQQEDSAVYLCASSSSRQATEAFFGQGTRLTVV.

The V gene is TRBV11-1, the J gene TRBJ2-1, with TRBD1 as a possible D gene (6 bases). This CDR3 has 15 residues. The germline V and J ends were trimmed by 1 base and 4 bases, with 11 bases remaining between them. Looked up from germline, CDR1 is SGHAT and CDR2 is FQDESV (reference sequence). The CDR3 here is CASSLGGRQYNEQFF. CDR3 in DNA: TGTGCCAGCAGCTTAGGGGGGCGACAGTACAATGAGCAGTTCTTC.

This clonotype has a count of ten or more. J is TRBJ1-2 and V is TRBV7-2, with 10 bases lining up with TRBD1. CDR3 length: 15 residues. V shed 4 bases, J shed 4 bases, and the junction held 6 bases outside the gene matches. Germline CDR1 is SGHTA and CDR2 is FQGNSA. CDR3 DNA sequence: TGTGCCAGCAGCTCTCAGACAGGGGGCTTCTATGGCTACACCTTC. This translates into CASSSQTGGFYGYTF. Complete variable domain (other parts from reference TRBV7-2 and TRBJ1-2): GAGVSQSPSNKVTEKGKDVELRCDPISGHTALYWYRQSLGQGLEFLIYFQGNSAPDKSGLPSDRFSAERTGGSVSTLTIQRTQQEDSAVYLCASSSQTGGFYGYTFGSGTRLTVV.

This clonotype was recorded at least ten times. The CDR3 coding sequence is TGTGCCAGCAGTTTTAGGGTTCCAGATACGCAGTATTTT. Its translation is CASSFRVPDTQYF. J is TRBJ2-3 and V is TRBV12-3 or TRBV12-4; D gene ambiguous. The ends were cut back, 3 bases at V and 4 bases at J, with 8 bases in the middle. The CDR3 runs to 13 residues.

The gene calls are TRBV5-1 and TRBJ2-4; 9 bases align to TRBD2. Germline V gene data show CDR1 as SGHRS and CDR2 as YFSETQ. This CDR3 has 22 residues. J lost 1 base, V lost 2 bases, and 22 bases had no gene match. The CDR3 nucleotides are TGCGCCAGCAGCTTAAGAATTAGCGGGGGATCGCCCATTCCGTCTGCCAAAAACATTCAGTACTTC. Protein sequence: CASSLRISGGSPIPSAKNIQYF. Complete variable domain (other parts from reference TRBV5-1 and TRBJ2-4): KAGVTQTPRYLIKTRGQQVTLSCSPISGHRSVSWYQQTPGQGLQFLFEYFSETQRNKGNFPGRFSGRQFSNSRSEMNVSTLELGDSALYLCASSLRISGGSPIPSAKNIQYFGAGTRLSVL.

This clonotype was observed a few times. The CDR3: CASSRTPRDGYTF. The CDR3, as DNA: TGTGCCAGCAGCCGGACCCCGAGAGATGGCTACACCTTC. This chain links TRBV7-2 with TRBJ1-2; no clear D gene. V lost 5 bases to trimming and J lost 6 bases, with 13 bases between them. This CDR3 is 13 amino acids long. From germline, CDR1 is SGHTA and CDR2 FQGNSA.

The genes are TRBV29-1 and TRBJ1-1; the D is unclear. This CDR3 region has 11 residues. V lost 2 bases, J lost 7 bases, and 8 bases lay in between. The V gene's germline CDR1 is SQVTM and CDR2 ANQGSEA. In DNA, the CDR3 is TGCAGCGTTGAAATGTCCAGTGAAGCTTTCTTT. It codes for CSVEMSSEAFF. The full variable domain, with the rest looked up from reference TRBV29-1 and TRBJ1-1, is SAVISQKPSRDICQRGTSLTIQCQVDSQVTMMFWYRQQPGQSLTLIATANQGSEATYESGFVIDKFPISRPNLTFSTLTVSNMSPEDSSIYLCSVEMSSEAFFGQGTRLTVV.

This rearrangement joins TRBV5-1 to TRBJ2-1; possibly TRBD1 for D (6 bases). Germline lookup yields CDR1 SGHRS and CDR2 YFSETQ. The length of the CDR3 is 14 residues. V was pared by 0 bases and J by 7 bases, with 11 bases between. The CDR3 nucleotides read TGCGCCAGCAGCTTGGAAGTCCAGGGGAATGAGCAGTTCTTC. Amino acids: CASSLEVQGNEQFF. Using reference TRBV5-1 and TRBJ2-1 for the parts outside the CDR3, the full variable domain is KAGVTQTPRYLIKTRGQQVTLSCSPISGHRSVSWYQQTPGQGLQFLFEYFSETQRNKGNFPGRFSGRQFSNSRSEMNVSTLELGDSALYLCASSLEVQGNEQFFGPGTRLTVL.

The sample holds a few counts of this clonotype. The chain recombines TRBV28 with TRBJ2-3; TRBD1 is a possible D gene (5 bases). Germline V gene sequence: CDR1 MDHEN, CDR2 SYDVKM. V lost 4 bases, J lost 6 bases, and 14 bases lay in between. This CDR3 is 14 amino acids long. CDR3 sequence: CASSYRPNGDTQYF. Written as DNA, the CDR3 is TGTGCCAGCAGTTACAGGCCAAATGGGGATACGCAGTATTTT. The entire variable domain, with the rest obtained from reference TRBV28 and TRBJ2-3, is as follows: DVKVTQSSRYLVKRTGEKVFLECVQDMDHENMFWYRQDPGLGLRLIYFSYDVKMKEKGDIPEGYSVSREKKERFSLILESASTNQTSMYLCASSYRPNGDTQYFGPGTRLTVL.

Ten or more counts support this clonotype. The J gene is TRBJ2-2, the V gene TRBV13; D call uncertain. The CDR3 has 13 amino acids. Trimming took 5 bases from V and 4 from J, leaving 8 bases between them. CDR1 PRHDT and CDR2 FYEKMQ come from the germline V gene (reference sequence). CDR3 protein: CASSPRFTGELFF. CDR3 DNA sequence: TGTGCCAGCAGCCCGAGATTCACCGGGGAGCTGTTTTTT. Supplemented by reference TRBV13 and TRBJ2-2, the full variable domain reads AAGVIQSPRHLIKEKRETATLKCYPIPRHDTVYWYQQGPGQDPQFLISFYEKMQSDKGSIPDRFSAQQFSDYHSELNMSSLELGDSALYFCASSPRFTGELFFGEGSRLTVL.

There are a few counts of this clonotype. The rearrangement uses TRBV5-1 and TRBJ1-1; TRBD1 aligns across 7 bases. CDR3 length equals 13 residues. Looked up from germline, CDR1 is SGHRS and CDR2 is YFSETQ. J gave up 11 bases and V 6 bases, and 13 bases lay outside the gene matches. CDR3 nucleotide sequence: TGCGCCAGCACCCCCGCAGGGGGGGGGTCGGCTTTCTTT. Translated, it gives CASTPAGGGSAFF.

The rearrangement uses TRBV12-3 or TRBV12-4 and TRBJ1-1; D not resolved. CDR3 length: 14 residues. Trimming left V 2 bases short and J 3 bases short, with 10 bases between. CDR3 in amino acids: CASSLSQADTEAFF. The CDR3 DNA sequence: TGTGCCAGCAGTTTATCGCAAGCAGACACTGAAGCTTTCTTT.

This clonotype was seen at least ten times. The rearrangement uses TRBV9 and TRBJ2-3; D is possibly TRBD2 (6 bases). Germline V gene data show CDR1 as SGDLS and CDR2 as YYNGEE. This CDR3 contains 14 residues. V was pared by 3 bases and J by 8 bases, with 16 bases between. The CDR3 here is CASSGTRRGGTQYF. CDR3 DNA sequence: TGTGCCAGCAGCGGGACTCGGCGGGGAGGTACGCAGTATTTT.

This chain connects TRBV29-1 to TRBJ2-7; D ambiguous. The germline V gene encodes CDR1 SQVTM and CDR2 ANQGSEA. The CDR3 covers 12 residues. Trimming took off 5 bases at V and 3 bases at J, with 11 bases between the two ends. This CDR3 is CSVLVGHYEQYV. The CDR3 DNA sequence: TGCAGCGTTTTGGTCGGGCACTACGAGCAGTACGTC.

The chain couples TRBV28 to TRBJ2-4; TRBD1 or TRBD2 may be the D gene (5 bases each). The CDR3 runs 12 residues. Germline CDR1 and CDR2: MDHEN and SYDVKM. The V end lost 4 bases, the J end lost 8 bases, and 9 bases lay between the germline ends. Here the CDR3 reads CASSSRDHIQYF. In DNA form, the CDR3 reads TGTGCCAGCAGTTCCAGGGACCACATTCAGTACTTC.